Reported below is one TCR beta chain. Per the germline V gene, CDR1 is SGHRS and CDR2 is YFSETQ. Unmatched junction bases numbered 9, after V lost 0 bases and J lost 7 bases. This CDR3 has 15 residues. The PCR contained 60 Vbeta and 13 Jbeta primers. The repertoire was sequenced with immunoSEQ multiplex PCR; TCRdb's copy has only in-frame clones and lacks some. This sample carries approximately 34,000 clones, with 1.9% going to the ten biggest clones. This specimen comes from a study of cytomegalovirus exposure and HLA in healthy donors. Sequencing input: PBMCs. The rearrangement links TRBV5-1 to TRBJ1-1; 7 positions match TRBD1. The sequence derives from a woman in her 40s in good health and CMV-seropositive. CDR3 sequence (DNA): TGCGCCAGCAGCTTGGTGGGACAGCCATTCGGTGAAGCTTTCTTT. Protein: CASSLVGQPFGEAFF. The whole variable domain, remainder taken from reference TRBV5-1 and TRBJ1-1, is KAGVTQTPRYLIKTRGQQVTLSCSPISGHRSVSWYQQTPGQGLQFLFEYFSETQRNKGNFPGRFSGRQFSNSRSEMNVSTLELGDSALYLCASSLVGQPFGEAFFGQGTRLTVV.